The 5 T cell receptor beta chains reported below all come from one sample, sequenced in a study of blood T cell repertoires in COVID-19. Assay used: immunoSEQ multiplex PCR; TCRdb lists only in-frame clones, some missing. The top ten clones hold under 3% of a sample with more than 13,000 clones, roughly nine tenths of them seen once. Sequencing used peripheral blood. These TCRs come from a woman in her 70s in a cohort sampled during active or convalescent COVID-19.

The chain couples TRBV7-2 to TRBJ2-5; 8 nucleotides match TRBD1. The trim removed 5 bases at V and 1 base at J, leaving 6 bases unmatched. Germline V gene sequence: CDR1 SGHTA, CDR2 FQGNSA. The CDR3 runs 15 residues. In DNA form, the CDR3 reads TGTGCCAGCAGCCCCAGGGGGCGGATCCAAGAGACCCAGTACTTC. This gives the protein CASSPRGRIQETQYF. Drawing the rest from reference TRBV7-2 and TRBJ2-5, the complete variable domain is GAGVSQSPSNKVTEKGKDVELRCDPISGHTALYWYRQSLGQGLEFLIYFQGNSAPDKSGLPSDRFSAERTGGSVSTLTIQRTQQEDSAVYLCASSPRGRIQETQYFGPGTRLLVL.

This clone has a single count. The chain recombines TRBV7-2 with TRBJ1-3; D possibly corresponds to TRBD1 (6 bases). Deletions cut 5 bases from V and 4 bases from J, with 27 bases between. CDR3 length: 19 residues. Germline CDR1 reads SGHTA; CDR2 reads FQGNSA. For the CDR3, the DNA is TGTGCCAGCAGCACACAGGTGAAACGGACAGCCATGGTCGGAAACACCATATATTTT. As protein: CASSTQVKRTAMVGNTIYF. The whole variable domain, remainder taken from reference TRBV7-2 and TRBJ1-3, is GAGVSQSPSNKVTEKGKDVELRCDPISGHTALYWYRQSLGQGLEFLIYFQGNSAPDKSGLPSDRFSAERTGGSVSTLTIQRTQQEDSAVYLCASSTQVKRTAMVGNTIYFGEGSWLTVV.

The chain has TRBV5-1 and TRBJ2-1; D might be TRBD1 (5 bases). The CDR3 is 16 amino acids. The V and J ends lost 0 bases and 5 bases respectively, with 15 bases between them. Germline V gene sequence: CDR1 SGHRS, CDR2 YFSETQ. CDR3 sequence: CASSLDGLGDHNEQFF. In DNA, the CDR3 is TGCGCCAGCAGCTTGGACGGATTAGGGGATCACAATGAGCAGTTCTTC.

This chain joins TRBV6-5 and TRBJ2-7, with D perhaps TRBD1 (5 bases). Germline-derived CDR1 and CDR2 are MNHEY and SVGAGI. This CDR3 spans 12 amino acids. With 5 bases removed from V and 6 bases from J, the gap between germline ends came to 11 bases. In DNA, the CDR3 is TGTGCCAGCAGTACCAGGGCTCTCGAGCAGTACTTC. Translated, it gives CASSTRALEQYF.

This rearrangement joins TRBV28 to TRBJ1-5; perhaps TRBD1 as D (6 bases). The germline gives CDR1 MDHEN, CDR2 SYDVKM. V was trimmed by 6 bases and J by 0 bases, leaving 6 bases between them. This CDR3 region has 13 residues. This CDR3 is CASRQGSNQPQHF. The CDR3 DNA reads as TGTGCCAGCAGACAGGGTAGCAATCAGCCCCAGCATTTT.